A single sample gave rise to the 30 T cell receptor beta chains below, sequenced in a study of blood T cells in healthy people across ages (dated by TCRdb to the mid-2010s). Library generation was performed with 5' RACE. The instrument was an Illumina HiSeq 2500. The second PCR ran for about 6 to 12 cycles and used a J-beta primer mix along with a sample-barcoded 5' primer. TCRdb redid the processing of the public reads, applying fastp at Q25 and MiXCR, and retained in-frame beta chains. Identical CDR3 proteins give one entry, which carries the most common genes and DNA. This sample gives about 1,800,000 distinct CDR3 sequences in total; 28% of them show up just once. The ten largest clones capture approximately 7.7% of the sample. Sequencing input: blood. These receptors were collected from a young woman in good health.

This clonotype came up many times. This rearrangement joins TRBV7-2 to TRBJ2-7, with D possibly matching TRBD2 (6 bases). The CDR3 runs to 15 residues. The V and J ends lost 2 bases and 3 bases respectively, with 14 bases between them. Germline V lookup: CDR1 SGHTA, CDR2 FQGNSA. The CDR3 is CASSLLAMGGYEQYF. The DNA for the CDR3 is TGTGCCAGCAGCTTACTAGCGATGGGGGGCTACGAGCAGTACTTC.

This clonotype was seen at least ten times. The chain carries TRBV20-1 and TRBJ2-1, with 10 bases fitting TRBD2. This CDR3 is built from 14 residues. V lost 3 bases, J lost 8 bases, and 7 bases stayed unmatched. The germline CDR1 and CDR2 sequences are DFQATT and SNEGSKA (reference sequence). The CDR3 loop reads CSARASGGLDEQFF. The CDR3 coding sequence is TGCAGTGCTAGGGCTAGCGGGGGATTGGATGAGCAGTTCTTC.

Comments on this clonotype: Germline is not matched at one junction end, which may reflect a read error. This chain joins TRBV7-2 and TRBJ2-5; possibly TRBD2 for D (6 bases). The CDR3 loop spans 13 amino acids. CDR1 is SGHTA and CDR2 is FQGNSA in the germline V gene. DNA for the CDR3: TGTGCCGGCAGCTTAGGGGCGGGAAGGGAGCAGTACTTC. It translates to CAGSLGAGREQYF.

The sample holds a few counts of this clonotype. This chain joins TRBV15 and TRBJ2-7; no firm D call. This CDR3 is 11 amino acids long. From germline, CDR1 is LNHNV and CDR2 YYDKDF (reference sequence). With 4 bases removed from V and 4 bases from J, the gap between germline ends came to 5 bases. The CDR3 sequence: CATSNGYEQYF. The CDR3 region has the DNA TGTGCCACCAGCAACGGGTACGAGCAGTACTTC.

CDR3 protein: CASSLARGGGNQPQHF. DNA of the CDR3: TGTGCCAGCAGCTTAGCGCGTGGAGGGGGCAATCAGCCCCAGCATTTT. The gene calls are TRBV11-2 and TRBJ1-5, with TRBD1 as a possible D gene (5 bases). Germline CDR1 is SGHAT and CDR2 is FQNNGV. Trimming removed 1 base from V and 2 bases from J, with 12 bases in between. This CDR3 contains 16 residues.

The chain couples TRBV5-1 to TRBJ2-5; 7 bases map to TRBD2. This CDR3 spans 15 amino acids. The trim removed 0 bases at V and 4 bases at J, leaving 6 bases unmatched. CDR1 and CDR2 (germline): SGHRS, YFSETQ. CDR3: CASSLGAGVPETQYF. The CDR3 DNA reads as TGCGCCAGCAGCTTGGGTGCGGGGGTCCCAGAGACCCAGTACTTC.

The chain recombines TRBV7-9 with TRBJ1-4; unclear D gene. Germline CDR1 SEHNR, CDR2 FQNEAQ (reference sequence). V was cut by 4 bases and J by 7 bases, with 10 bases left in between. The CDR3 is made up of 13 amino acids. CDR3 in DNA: TGTGCCAGCAGCTGGGGAGGGCTTGAAAAACTGTTTTTT. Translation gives CASSWGGLEKLFF.

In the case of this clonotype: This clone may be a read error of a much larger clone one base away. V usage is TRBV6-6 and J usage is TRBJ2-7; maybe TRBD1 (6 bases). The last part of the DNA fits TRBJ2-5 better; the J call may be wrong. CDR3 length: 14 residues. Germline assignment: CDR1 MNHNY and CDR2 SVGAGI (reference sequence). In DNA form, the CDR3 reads TGTGCCACCAGTTACTCGGACAGACAAGAGACCCAGTACTTC. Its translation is CATSYSDRQETQYF.

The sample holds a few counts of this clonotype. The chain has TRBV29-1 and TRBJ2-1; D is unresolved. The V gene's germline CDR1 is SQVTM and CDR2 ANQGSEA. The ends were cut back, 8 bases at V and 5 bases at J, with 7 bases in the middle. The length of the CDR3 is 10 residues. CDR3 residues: CSSTDNEQFF. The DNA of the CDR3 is TGCAGCTCAACCGACAATGAGCAGTTCTTC.

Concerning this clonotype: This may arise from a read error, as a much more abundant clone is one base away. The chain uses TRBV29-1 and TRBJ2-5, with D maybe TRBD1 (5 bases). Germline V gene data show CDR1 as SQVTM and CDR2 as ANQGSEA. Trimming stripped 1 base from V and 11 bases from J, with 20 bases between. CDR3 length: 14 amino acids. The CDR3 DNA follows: TGCAGCGTTGAAGGGCCAGGGCGGTTGAATGAGCAGTACTTC. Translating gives CSVEGPGRLNEQYF.

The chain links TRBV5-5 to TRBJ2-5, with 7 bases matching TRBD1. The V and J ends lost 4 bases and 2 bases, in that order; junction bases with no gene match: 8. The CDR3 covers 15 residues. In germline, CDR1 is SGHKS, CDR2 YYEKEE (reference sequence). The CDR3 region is CASSPSPGQQETQYF. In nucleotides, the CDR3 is TGTGCCAGCAGCCCCAGCCCGGGACAGCAAGAGACCCAGTACTTC.

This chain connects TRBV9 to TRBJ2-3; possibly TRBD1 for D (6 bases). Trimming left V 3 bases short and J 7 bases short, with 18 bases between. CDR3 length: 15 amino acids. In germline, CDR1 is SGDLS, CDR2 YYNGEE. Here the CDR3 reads CASSALGQGAHTQYF. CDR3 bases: TGTGCCAGCAGCGCGCTGGGACAAGGGGCCCATACGCAGTATTTT.

The CDR3 sequence: CASSFLWEMNTGELFF. DNA of the CDR3: TGTGCCAGCAGTTTTTTGTGGGAGATGAACACCGGGGAGCTGTTTTTT. The V call is TRBV12-3 or TRBV12-4, the J call TRBJ2-2; possible D gene TRBD2, 5 bases. Trimming stripped 3 bases from V and 1 base from J, with 12 bases between. This CDR3 is 16 amino acids long.

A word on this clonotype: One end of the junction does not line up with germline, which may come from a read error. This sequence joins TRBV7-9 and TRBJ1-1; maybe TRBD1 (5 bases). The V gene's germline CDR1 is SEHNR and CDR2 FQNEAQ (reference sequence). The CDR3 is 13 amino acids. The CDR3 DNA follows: TGTTCCAGCAGCCGACCACAGGACACTGAAGCTTTCTTT. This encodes CSSSRPQDTEAFF.

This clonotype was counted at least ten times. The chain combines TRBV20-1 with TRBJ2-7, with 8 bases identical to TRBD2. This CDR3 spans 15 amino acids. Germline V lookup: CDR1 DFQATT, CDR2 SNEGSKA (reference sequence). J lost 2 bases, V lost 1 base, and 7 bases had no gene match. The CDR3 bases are TGCAGTGCTAGAGGTGCTAGCGGGTCGCCCTACGAGCAGTACTTC. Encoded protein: CSARGASGSPYEQYF.

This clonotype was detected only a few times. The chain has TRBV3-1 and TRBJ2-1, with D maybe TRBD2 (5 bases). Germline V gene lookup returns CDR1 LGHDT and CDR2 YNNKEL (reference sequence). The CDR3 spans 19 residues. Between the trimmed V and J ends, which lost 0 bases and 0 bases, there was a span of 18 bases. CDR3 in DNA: TGTGCCAGCAGCCAAGATCGGTTTTTTAGCGAGAGCTCCTACAATGAGCAGTTCTTC. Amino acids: CASSQDRFFSESSYNEQFF.

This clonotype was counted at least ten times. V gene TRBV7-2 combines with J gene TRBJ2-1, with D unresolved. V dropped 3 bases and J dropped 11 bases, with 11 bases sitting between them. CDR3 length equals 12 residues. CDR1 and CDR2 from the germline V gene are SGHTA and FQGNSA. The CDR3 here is CASSLADGKQFF. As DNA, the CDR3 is TGTGCCAGCAGCTTGGCTGACGGTAAGCAGTTCTTC.

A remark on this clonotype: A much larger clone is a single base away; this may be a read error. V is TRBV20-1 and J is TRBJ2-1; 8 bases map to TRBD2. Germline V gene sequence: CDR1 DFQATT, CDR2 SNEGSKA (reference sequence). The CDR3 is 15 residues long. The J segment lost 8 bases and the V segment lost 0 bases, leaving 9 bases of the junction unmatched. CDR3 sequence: CSARDASGSGDEQFF. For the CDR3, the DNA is TGCAGTGCTAGAGATGCCAGCGGGAGCGGGGATGAGCAGTTCTTC.

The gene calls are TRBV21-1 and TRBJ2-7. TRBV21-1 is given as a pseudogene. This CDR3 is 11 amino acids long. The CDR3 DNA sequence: TGTGCCATAATGTCCTCCTACGAGCAGTACTTC. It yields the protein CAIMSSYEQYF.

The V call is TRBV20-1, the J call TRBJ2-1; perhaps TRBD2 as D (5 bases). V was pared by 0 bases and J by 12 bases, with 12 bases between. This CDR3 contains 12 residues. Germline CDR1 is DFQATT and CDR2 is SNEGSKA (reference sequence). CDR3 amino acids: CSARDLGRGQFF. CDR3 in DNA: TGCAGTGCTAGAGATTTAGGACGGGGGCAGTTCTTC.

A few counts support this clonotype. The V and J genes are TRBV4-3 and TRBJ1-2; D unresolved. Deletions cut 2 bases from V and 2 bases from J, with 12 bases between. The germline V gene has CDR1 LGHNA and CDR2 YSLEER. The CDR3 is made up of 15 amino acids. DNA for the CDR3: TGCGCCAGCAGCCAACGTAGTGGAGGCAACTATGGCTACACCTTC. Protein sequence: CASSQRSGGNYGYTF.

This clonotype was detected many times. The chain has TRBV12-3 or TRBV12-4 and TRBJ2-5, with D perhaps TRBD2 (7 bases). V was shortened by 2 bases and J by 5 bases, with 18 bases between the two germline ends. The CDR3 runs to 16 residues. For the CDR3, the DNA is TGTGCCAGCAGTTTACTCGGGGGGCCCCTTTCGGAGACCCAGTACTTC. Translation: CASSLLGGPLSETQYF.

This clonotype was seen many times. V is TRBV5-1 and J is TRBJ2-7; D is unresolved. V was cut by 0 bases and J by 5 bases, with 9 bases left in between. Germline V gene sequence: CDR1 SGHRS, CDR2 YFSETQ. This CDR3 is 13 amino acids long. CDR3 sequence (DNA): TGCGCCAGCAGCTTGGCCAGGCTCGACGAGCAGTACTTC. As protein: CASSLARLDEQYF.

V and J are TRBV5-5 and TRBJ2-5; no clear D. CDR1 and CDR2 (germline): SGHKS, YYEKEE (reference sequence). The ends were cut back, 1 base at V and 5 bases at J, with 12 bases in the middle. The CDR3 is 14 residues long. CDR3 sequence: CASSLRSVRETQYF. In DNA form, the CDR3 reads TGTGCCAGCAGCTTGCGATCCGTCAGGGAGACCCAGTACTTC. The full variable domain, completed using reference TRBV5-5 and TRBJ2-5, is DAGVTQSPTHLIKTRGQQVTLRCSPISGHKSVSWYQQVLGQGPQFIFQYYEKEERGRGNFPDRFSARQFPNYSSELNVNALLLGDSALYLCASSLRSVRETQYFGPGTRLLVL.

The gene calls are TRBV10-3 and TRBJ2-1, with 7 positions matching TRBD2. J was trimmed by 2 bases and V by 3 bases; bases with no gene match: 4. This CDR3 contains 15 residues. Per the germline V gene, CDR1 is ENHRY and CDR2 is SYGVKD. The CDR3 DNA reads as TGTGCCATCAGTGATGGAGCGGGGACCTACAATGAGCAGTTCTTC. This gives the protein CAISDGAGTYNEQFF.

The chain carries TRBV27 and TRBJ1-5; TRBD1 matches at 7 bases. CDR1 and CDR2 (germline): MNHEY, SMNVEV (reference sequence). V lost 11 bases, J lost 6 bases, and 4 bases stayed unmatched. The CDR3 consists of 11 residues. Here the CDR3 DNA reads TGTGCCGCTGGGGACAGTCAGCCCCAGCATTTT. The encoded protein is CAAGDSQPQHF.

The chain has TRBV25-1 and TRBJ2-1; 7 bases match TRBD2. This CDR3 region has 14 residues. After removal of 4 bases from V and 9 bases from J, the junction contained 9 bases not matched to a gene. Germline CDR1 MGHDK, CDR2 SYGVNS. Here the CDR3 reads CASSAPGLGGEQFF. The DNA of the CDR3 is TGTGCCAGCAGTGCCCCTGGACTAGGCGGTGAGCAGTTCTTC.

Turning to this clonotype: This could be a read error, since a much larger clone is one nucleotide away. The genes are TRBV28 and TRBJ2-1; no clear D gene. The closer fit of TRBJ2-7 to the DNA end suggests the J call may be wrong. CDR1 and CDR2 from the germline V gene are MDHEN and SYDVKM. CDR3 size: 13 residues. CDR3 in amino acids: CASRKVQIGEQYF. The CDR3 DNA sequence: TGTGCCAGCAGGAAGGTGCAAATCGGCGAGCAGTACTTC.

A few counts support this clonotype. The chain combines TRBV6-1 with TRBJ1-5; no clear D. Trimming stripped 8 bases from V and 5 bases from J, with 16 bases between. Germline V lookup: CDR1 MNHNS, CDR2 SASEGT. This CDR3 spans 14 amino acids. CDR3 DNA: TGTGCCAGCTCTCGTTTGGCAGTTTATCAGCCCCAGCATTTT. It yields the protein CASSRLAVYQPQHF.

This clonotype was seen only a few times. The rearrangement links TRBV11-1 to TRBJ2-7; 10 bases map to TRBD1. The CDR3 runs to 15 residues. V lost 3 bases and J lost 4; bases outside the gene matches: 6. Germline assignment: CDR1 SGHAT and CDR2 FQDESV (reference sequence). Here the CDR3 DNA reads TGTGCCAGCAGCTTGCGGACAGGGGGATGGTACGAGCAGTACTTC. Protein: CASSLRTGGWYEQYF.